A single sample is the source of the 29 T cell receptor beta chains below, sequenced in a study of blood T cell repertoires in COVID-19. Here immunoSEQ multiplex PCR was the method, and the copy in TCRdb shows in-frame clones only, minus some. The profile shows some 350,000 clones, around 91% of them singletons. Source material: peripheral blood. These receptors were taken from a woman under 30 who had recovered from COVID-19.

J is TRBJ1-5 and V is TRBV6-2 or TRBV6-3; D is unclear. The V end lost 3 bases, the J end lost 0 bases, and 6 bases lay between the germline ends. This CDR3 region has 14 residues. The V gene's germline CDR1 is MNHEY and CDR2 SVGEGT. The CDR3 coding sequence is TGTGCCAGCAGTTATGGCAGTAGCAATCAGCCCCAGCATTTT. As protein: CASSYGSSNQPQHF.

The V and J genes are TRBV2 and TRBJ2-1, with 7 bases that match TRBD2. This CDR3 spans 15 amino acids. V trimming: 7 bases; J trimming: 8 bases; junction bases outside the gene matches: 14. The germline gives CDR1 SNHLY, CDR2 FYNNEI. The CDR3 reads CASNPGVGGSHEQFF. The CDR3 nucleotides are TGTGCCAGCAACCCGGGGGTCGGCGGGAGTCATGAGCAGTTCTTC. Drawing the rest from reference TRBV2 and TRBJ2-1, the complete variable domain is EPEVTQTPSHQVTQMGQEVILRCVPISNHLYFYWYRQILGQKVEFLVSFYNNEISEKSEIFDDQFSVERPDGSNFTLKIRSTKLEDSAMYFCASNPGVGGSHEQFFGPGTRLTVL.

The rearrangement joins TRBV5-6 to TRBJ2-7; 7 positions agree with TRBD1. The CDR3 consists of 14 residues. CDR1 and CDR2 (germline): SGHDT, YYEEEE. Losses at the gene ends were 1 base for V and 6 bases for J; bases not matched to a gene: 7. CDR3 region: CASSLIGGHVEQYV. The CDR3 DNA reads TGTGCCAGCAGCTTGATAGGGGGCCATGTCGAGCAGTACGTC.

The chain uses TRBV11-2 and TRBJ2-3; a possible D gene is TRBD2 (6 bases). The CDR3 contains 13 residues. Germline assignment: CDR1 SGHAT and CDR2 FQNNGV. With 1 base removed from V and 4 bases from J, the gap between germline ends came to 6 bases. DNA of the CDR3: TGTGCCAGCAGCTTAGGCGGGGCAGATACGCAGTATTTT. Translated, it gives CASSLGGADTQYF.

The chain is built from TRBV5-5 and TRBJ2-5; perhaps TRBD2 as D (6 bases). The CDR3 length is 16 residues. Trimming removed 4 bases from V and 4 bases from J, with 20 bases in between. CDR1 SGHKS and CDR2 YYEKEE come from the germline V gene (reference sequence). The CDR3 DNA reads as TGTGCCAGCAGCGGGGGGTGGTCTGGGGCCGCAGAGACCCAGTACTTC. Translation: CASSGGWSGAAETQYF.

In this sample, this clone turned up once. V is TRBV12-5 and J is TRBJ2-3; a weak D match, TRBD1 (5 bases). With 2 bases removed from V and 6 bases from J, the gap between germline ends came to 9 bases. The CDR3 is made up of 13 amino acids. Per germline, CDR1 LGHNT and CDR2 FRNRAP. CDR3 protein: CASGLRGSDTQYF. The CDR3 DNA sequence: TGTGCTAGTGGTTTGAGGGGCTCGGATACGCAGTATTTT.

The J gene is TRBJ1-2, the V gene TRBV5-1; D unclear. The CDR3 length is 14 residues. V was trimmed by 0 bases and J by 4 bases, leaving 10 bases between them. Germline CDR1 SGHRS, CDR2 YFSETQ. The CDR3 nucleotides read TGCGCCAGCAGCTTGGATTTCGTTCGCTATGGCTACACCTTC. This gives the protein CASSLDFVRYGYTF.

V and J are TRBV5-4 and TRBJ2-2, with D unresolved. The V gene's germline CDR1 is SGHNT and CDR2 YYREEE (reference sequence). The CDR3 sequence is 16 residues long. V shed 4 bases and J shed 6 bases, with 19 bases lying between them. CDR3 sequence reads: CASSDATWMGAGELFF. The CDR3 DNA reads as TGTGCCAGCAGCGACGCGACATGGATGGGCGCCGGGGAGCTGTTTTTT.

CDR3 region: CASASARRLAGEDEQYV. CDR3 bases: TGTGCCAGCGCAAGCGCCAGACGCCTAGCGGGAGAGGACGAGCAGTACGTC. The chain couples TRBV9 to TRBJ2-7; 10 bases are shared with TRBD2. The CDR3 is 17 residues long. Germline CDR1 reads SGDLS; CDR2 reads YYNGEE. V was clipped by 7 bases and J by 5 bases; unmatched bases: 18.

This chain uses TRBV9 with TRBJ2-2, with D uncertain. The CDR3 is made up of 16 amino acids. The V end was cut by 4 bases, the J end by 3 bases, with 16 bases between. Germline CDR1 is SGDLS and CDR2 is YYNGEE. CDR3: CASSPRPPPDTGELFF. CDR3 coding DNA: TGTGCCAGCAGCCCGCGCCCACCCCCCGACACCGGGGAGCTGTTTTTT.

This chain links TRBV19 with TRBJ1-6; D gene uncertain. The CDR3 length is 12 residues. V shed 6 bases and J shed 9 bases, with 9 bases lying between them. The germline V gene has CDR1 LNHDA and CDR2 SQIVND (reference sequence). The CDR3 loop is CASSPPGSPLHF. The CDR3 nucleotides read TGTGCCAGTAGCCCTCCCGGTTCACCCCTCCACTTT.

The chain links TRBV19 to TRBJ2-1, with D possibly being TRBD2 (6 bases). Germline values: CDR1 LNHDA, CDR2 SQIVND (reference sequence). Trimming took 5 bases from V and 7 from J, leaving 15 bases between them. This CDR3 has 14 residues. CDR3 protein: CASSPTTSSNEQFF. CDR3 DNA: TGTGCCAGTAGTCCGACGACTAGTAGTAATGAGCAGTTCTTC.

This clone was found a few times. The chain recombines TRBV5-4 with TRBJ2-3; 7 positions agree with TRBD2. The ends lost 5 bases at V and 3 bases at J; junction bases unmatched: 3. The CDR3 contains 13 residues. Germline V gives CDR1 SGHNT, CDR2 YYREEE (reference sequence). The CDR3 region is CASRLGGTDTQYF. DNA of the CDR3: TGTGCCAGCAGGCTGGGAGGGACAGATACGCAGTATTTT.

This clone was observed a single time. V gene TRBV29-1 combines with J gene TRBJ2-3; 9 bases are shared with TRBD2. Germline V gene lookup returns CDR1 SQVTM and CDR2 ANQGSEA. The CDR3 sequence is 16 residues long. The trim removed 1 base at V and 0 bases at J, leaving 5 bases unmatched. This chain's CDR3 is CSVEGVAGVSTDTQYF. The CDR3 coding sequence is TGCAGCGTTGAAGGGGTAGCGGGGGTTAGCACAGATACGCAGTATTTT.

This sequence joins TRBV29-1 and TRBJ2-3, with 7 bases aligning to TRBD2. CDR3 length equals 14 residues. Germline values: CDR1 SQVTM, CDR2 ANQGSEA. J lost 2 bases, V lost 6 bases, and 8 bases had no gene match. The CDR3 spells CSVAQRDLTDTQYF. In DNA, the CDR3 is TGCAGCGTGGCCCAGCGGGATCTCACAGATACGCAGTATTTT.

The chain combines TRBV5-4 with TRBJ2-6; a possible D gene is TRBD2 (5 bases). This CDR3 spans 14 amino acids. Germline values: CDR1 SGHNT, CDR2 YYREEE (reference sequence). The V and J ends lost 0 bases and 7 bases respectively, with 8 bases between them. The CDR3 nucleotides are TGTGCCAGCAGCTTGGCGGGGTCAGCCAACGTCCTGACTTTC. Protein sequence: CASSLAGSANVLTF.

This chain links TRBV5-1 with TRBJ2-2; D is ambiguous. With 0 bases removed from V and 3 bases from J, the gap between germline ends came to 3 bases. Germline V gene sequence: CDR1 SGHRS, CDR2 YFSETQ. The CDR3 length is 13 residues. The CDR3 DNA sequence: TGCGCCAGCAGCTTGGCGGACACCGGGGAGCTGTTTTTT. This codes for CASSLADTGELFF.

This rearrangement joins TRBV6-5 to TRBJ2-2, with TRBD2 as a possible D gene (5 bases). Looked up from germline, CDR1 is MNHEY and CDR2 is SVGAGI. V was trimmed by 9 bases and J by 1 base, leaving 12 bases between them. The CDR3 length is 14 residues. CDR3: CASNTRGNTGELFF. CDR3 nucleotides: TGTGCCAGTAATACTCGGGGGAACACCGGGGAGCTGTTTTTT.

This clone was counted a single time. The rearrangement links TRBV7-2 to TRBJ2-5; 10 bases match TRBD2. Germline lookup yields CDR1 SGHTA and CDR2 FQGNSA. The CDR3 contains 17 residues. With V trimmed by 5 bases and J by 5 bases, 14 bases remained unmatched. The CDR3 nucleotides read TGTGCCAGCAGCGTATCTAGCGGGAGAGGATTAAAGGAGACCCAGTACTTC. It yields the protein CASSVSSGRGLKETQYF. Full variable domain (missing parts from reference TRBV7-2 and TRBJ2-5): GAGVSQSPSNKVTEKGKDVELRCDPISGHTALYWYRQSLGQGLEFLIYFQGNSAPDKSGLPSDRFSAERTGGSVSTLTIQRTQQEDSAVYLCASSVSSGRGLKETQYFGPGTRLLVL.

The CDR3 DNA reads TGCGCCAGCAGCTCCGGGACAGGGCCATCCTACGAGCAGTACGTC. Translation: CASSSGTGPSYEQYV. The chain joins TRBV5-1 to TRBJ2-7; 9 nucleotides match TRBD1. The CDR3 totals 15 residues. CDR1 SGHRS and CDR2 YFSETQ come from the germline V gene. The J segment lost 1 base and the V segment lost 3 bases, leaving 5 bases of the junction unmatched.

The CDR3 DNA sequence: TGTGCCAGCAGTGAATACTGGCTAGCGGGACAAGAGACCCAGTACTTC. It encodes CASSEYWLAGQETQYF. This rearrangement joins TRBV6-1 to TRBJ2-5; TRBD2 matches at 9 bases. The ends lost 2 bases at V and 2 bases at J; junction bases unmatched: 6. The V gene's germline CDR1 is MNHNS and CDR2 SASEGT. This CDR3 comprises 16 residues.

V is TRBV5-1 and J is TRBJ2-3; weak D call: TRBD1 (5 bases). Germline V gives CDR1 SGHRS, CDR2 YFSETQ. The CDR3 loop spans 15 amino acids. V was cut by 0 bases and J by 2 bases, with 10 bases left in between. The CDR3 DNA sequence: TGCGCCAGCAGCTTGGGGACATTATTCACAGATACGCAGTATTTT. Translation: CASSLGTLFTDTQYF.

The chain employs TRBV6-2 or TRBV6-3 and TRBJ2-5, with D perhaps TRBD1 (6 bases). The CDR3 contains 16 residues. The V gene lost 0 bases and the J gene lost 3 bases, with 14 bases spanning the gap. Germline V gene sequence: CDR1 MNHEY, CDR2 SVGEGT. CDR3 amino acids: CASSYSWTDFEETQYF. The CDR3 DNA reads TGTGCCAGCAGTTACTCGTGGACAGATTTTGAAGAGACCCAGTACTTC.

The CDR3 is CASSAPSGHDADTQYF. The CDR3 region has the DNA TGTGCCAGCAGCGCTCCTAGCGGACATGACGCAGATACGCAGTATTTT. The V and J genes are TRBV5-6 and TRBJ2-3; 7 bases align to TRBD2. The CDR3 loop spans 16 amino acids. Germline V lookup: CDR1 SGHDT, CDR2 YYEEEE. The junction had 12 bases not matched to a gene; V was cut back by 4 bases and J by 4 bases. Looking up the rest from reference TRBV5-6 and TRBJ2-3 gives the full variable domain: DAGVTQSPTHLIKTRGQQVTLRCSPKSGHDTVSWYQQALGQGPQFIFQYYEEEERQRGNFPDRFSGHQFPNYSSELNVNALLLGDSALYLCASSAPSGHDADTQYFGPGTRLTVL.

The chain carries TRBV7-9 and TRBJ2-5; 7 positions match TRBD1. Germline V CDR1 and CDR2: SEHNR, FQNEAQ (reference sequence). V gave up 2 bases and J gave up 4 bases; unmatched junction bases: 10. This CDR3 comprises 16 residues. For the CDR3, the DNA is TGTGCCAGCAGCTTAATAGGGGGCTTTTTAGGAGAGACCCAGTACTTC. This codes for CASSLIGGFLGETQYF.

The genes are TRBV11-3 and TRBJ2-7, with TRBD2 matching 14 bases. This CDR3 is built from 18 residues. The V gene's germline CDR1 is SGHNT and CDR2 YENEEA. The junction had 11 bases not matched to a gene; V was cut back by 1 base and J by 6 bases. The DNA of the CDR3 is TGTGCCAGCAGCTTAGTCCCGACTAGCGGGAGGGTTTCCCCCGAGCAGTACGTC. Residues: CASSLVPTSGRVSPEQYV.

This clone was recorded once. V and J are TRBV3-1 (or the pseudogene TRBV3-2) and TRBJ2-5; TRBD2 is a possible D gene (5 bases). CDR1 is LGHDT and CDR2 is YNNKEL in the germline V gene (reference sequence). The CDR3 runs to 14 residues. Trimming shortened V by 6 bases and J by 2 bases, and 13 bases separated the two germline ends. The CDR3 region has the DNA TGTGCCAGCAGAGAGGTGGGAGAACAAGAGACCCAGTACTTC. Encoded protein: CASREVGEQETQYF.

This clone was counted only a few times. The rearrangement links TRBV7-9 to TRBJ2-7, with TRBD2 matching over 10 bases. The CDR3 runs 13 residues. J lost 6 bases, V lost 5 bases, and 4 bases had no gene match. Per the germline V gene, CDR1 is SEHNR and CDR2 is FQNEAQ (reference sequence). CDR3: CASSPRTSGEQYV. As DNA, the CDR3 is TGTGCCAGCAGCCCGAGGACTAGCGGCGAGCAGTACGTC.

CDR3 in amino acids: CASSFAGSFGSNMNTEAFF. The CDR3 nucleotides are TGTGCCAGCAGCTTCGCAGGTTCCTTCGGCTCAAACATGAACACTGAAGCTTTCTTT. The chain carries TRBV5-5 and TRBJ1-1; D gene uncertain. Germline loops: CDR1 SGHKS, CDR2 YYEKEE (reference sequence). Trimming stripped 2 bases from V and 0 bases from J, with 23 bases between. This CDR3 is 19 amino acids long.